This T cell receptor beta chain was identified during a study of T cell responses to AZD1222 COVID-19 vaccine. Only in-frame clones appear in the TCRdb table, and some are missing; sequencing was by immunoSEQ multiplex PCR. The table has approximately 89,000 clones, roughly 90% seen once; the top ten hold 10% to 15%. The sample in question was peripheral blood, obtained on day 0 of AZD1222 vaccination. This receptor was taken from an adult in good health.

The CDR3 coding sequence is TGCGCCAGCAGCTTGAGCGGGGGGAACACCGGGGAGCTGTTTTTT. Translated: CASSLSGGNTGELFF. V is TRBV5-1 and J is TRBJ2-2; 8 bases map to TRBD2. Germline V gives CDR1 SGHRS, CDR2 YFSETQ. Unmatched junction bases numbered 0, after V lost 1 base and J lost 1 base. The CDR3 runs 15 residues. Based on the CDR3 plus reference TRBV5-1 and TRBJ2-2, the full variable domain is KAGVTQTPRYLIKTRGQQVTLSCSPISGHRSVSWYQQTPGQGLQFLFEYFSETQRNKGNFPGRFSGRQFSNSRSEMNVSTLELGDSALYLCASSLSGGNTGELFFGEGSRLTVL.